The 5 T cell receptor beta chains presented below share a single source sample, sequenced in a study of response to subunit inactivated influenza vaccine. MiXCR was run by TCRdb on the RT-PCR reads, yielding one entry per CDR3 protein. The table records more than 450,000 distinct CDR3 sequences, 6% to 9% of them present only once. The sequences come from PBMCs from blood, collected about 24 months after vaccination. These receptors were obtained from a man between 50 and 69 years old who received an inactivated influenza vaccine.

V usage is TRBV29-1 and J usage is TRBJ1-1; weak D call: TRBD1 (6 bases). Trimming left V 4 bases short and J 5 bases short, with 11 bases between. The germline V gene encodes CDR1 SQVTM and CDR2 ANQGSEA. The CDR3 contains 12 residues. CDR3 in DNA: TGCAGCGTTGCTCACAGGGTTACTGAAGCTTTCTTT. Translating it yields CSVAHRVTEAFF.

The chain carries TRBV18 and TRBJ2-5; 7 bases match TRBD2. From germline, CDR1 is KGHSH and CDR2 LQKENI. This CDR3 is 14 amino acids long. V was clipped by 6 bases and J by 3 bases; unmatched bases: 7. CDR3 residues: CASSTPGTKETQYF. The CDR3 DNA is TGTGCCAGCTCTACCCCTGGGACTAAAGAGACCCAGTACTTC.

V is TRBV19 and J is TRBJ2-1; 13 nucleotides align to TRBD2. Trimming at V came to 6 bases and at J to 2 bases, leaving 10 bases not matched to a gene. Germline CDR1 LNHDA, CDR2 SQIVND (reference sequence). The CDR3 is made up of 18 amino acids. This chain's CDR3 is CASSKGLAGVPTYNEQFF. DNA of the CDR3: TGTGCCAGTAGCAAAGGACTAGCGGGAGTTCCTACCTACAATGAGCAGTTCTTC.

This clonotype turned up a few times. This chain uses TRBV30 with TRBJ1-1; D possibly corresponds to TRBD1 (5 bases). CDR3 length: 13 residues. The V end was cut by 0 bases, the J end by 7 bases, with 12 bases between. Per germline, CDR1 GTSNPN and CDR2 SVGIG (reference sequence). The DNA for the CDR3 is TGTGCCTGGAGTGTACTCGGGGGTTTTGAAGCTTTCTTT. Amino acid sequence: CAWSVLGGFEAFF.

The table lists this clonotype with many counts. The rearrangement links TRBV7-9 to TRBJ2-7; TRBD2 agrees at 7 bases. From germline, CDR1 is SEHNR and CDR2 FQNEAQ (reference sequence). With V trimmed by 4 bases and J by 1 base, 10 bases remained unmatched. The CDR3 has 16 amino acids. CDR3 sequence (DNA): TGTGCCAGCAGCTGGGTTAGCGGCGGGAGTTCCTACGAGCAGTACTTC. It encodes CASSWVSGGSSYEQYF.